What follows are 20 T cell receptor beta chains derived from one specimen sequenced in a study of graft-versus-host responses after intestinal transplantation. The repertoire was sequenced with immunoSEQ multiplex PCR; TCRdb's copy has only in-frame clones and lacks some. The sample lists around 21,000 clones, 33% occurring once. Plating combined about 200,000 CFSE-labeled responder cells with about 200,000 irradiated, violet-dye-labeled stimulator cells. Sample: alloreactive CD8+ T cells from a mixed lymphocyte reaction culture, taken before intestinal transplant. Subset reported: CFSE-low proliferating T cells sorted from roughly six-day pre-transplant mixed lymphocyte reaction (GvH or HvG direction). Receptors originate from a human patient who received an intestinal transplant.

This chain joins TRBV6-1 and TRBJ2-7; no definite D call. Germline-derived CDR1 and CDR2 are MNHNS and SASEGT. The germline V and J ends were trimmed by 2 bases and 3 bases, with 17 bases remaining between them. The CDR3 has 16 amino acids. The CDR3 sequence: CASSEIGFGQSYEQYF. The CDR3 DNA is TGTGCCAGCAGTGAAATAGGGTTTGGGCAGAGCTACGAGCAGTACTTC.

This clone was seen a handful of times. Written as DNA, the CDR3 is TGTGCCAGCAGTCCCCTACAGTTTAAAGAGACCCAGTACTTC. Protein: CASSPLQFKETQYF. The chain uses TRBV28 and TRBJ2-5; no firm D call. The length of the CDR3 is 14 residues. Trimming left V 5 bases short and J 3 bases short, with 13 bases between. CDR1 is MDHEN, CDR2 SYDVKM, per germline.

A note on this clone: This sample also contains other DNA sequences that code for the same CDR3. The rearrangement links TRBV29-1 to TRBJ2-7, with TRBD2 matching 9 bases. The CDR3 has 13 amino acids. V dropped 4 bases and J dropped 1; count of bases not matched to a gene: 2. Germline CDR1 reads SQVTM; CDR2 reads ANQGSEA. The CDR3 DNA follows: TGCAGCGTTGGCGGGGGGGAGTCCTACGAGCAGTACTTC. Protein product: CSVGGGESYEQYF.

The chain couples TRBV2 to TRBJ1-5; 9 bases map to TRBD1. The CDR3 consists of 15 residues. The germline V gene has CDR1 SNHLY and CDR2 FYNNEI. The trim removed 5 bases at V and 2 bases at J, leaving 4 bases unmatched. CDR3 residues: CASSPGQGGNQPQHF. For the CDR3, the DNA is TGTGCCAGCAGTCCGGGACAGGGAGGCAATCAGCCCCAGCATTTT.

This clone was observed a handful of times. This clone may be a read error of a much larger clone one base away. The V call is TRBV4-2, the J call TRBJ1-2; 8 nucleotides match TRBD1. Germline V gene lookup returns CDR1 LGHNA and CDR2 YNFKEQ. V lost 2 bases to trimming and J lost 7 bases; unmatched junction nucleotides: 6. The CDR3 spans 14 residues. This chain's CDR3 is CASSQHRGDLGYTF. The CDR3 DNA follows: TGTGCCAGCAGCCAACACAGGGGGGACCTTGGCTACACCTTC.

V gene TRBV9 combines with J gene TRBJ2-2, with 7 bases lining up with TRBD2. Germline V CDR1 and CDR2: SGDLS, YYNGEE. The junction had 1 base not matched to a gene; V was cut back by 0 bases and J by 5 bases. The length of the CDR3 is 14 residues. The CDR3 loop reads CASSVAGGTGELFF. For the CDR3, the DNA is TGTGCCAGCAGCGTAGCGGGGGGAACCGGGGAGCTGTTTTTT.

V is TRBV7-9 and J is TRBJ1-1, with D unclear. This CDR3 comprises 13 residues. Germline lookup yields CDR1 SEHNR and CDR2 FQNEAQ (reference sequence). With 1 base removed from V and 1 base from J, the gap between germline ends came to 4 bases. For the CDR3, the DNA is TGTGCCAGCAGCTTAGAGGGGAACACTGAAGCTTTCTTT. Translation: CASSLEGNTEAFF.

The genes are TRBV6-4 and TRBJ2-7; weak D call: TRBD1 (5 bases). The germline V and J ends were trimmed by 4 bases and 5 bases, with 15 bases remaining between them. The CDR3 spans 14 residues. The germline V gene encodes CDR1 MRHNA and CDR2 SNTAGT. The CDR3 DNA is TGTGCCAGCAGTGTCCAGGGAACAACCGACGAGCAGTACTTC. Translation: CASSVQGTTDEQYF.

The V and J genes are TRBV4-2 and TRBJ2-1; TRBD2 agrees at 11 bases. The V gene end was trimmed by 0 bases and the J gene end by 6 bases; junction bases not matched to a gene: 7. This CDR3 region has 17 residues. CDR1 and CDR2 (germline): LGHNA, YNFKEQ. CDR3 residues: CASSQDPLAGVGNEQFF. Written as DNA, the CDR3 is TGTGCCAGCAGCCAAGATCCACTAGCGGGAGTTGGCAATGAGCAGTTCTTC.

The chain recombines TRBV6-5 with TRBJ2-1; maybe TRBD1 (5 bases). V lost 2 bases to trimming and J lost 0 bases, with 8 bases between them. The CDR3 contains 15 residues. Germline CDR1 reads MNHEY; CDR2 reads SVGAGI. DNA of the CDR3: TGTGCCAGCAGTTACCTGGGGCCCTCCTACAATGAGCAGTTCTTC. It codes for CASSYLGPSYNEQFF.

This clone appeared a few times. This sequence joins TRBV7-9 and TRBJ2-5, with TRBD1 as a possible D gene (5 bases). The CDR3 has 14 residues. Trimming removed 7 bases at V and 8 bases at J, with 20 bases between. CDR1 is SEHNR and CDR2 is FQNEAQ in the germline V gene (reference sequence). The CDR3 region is CASTLGVEIRTQYF. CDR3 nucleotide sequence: TGTGCCAGCACTCTAGGGGTTGAGATCAGAACCCAGTACTTC.

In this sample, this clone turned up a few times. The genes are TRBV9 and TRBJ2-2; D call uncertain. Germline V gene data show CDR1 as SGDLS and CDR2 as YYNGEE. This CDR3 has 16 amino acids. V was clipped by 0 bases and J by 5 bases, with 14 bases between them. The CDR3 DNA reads TGTGCCAGCAGCGTAGATCCACAACGCTCTACCGGGGAGCTGTTTTTT. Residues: CASSVDPQRSTGELFF. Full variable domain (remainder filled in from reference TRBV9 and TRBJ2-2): DSGVTQTPKHLITATGQRVTLRCSPRSGDLSVYWYQQSLDQGLQFLIQYYNGEERAKGNILERFSAQQFPDLHSELNLSSLELGDSALYFCASSVDPQRSTGELFFGEGSRLTVL.

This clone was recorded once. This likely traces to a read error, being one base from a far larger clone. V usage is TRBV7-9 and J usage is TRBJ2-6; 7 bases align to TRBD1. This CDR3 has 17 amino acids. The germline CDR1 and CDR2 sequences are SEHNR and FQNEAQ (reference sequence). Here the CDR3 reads CAGSLGTVRSGANVLTF. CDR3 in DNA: TGTGCCGGCAGCCTCGGGACAGTTCGCTCTGGGGCCAACGTCCTGACTTTC.

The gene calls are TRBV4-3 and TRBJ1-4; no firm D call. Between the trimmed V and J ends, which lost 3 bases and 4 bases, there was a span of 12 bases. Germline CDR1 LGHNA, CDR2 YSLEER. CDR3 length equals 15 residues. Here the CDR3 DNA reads TGCGCCAGCAGCCAGGTCCAGGATCTTAATGAAAAACTGTTTTTT. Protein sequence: CASSQVQDLNEKLFF.

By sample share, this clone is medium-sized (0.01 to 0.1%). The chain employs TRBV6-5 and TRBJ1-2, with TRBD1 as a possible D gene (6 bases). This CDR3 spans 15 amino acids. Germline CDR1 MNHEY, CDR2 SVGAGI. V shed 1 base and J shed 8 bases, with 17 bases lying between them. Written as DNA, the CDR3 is TGTGCCAGCAGTTACTTACTCAGGGGATTGGAGGGCTACACCTTC. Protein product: CASSYLLRGLEGYTF.

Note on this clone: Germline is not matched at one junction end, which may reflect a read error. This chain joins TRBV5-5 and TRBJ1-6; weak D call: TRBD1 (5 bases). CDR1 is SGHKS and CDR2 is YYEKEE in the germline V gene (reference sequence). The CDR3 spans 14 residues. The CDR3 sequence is CASSKGASDSPLHF. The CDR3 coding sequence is TGTGCGAGCAGCAAAGGGGCGAGTGATTCACCCCTCCACTTT. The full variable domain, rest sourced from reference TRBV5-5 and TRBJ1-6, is DAGVTQSPTHLIKTRGQQVTLRCSPISGHKSVSWYQQVLGQGPQFIFQYYEKEERGRGNFPDRFSARQFPNYSSELNVNALLLGDSALYLCASSKGASDSPLHFGNGTRLTVT.

The CDR3 region has the DNA TGTGCCAGCAGCCATATAATCGGGAATAGCGGGGGCCCGCACCACGAGCAGTACTTC. Translating it yields CASSHIIGNSGGPHHEQYF. V is TRBV14 and J is TRBJ2-7, with 9 bases that match TRBD2. Trimming removed 3 bases from V and 5 bases from J; junction bases left unmatched: 20. The CDR3 loop spans 19 amino acids. The V gene's germline CDR1 is SGHDN and CDR2 FVKESK.

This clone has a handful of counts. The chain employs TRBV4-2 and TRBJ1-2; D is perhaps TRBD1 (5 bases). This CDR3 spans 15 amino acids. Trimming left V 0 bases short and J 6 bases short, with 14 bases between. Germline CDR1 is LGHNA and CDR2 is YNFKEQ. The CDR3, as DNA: TGTGCCAGCAGCCAAGACTGGGGTTTCAGGGATGGCTACACCTTC. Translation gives CASSQDWGFRDGYTF.

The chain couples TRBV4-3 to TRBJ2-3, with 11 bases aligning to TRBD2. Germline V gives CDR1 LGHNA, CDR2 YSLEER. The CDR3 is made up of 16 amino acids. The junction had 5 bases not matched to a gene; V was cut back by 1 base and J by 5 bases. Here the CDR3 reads CASSQVSSGRRDTQYF. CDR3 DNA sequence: TGCGCCAGCAGCCAAGTTTCTAGCGGGAGGAGAGATACGCAGTATTTT.

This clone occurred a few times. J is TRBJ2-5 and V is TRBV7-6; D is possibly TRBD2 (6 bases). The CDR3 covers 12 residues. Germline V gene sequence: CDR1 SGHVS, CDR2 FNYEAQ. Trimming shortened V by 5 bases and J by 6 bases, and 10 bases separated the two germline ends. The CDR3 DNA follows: TGTGCCAGCAGCAGACTAGGGAAGACCCAGTACTTC. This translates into CASSRLGKTQYF.